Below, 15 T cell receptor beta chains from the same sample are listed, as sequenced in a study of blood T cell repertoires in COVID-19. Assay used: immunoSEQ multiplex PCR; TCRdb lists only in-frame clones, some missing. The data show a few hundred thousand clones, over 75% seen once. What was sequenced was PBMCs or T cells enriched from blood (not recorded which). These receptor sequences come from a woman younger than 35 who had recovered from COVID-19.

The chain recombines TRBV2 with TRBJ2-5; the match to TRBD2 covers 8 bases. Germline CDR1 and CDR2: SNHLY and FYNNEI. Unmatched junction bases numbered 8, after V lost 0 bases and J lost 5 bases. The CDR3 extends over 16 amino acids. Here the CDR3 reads CASSEASGVSWETQYF. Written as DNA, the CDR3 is TGTGCCAGCAGTGAAGCTAGCGGGGTGTCGTGGGAGACCCAGTACTTC.

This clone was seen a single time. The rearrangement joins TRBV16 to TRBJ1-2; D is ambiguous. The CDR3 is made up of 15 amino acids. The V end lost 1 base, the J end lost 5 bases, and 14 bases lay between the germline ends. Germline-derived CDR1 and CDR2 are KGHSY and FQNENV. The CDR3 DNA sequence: TGTGCCAGCAGCCAATTTCTAGCTTCTAGGTATGGCTACACCTTC. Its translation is CASSQFLASRYGYTF. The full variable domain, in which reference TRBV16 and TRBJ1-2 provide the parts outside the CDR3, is GEEVAQTPKHLVRGEGQKAKLYCAPIKGHSYVFWYQQVLKNEFKFLISFQNENVFDETGMPKERFSAKCLPNSPCSLEIQATKLEDSAVYFCASSQFLASRYGYTFGSGTRLTVV.

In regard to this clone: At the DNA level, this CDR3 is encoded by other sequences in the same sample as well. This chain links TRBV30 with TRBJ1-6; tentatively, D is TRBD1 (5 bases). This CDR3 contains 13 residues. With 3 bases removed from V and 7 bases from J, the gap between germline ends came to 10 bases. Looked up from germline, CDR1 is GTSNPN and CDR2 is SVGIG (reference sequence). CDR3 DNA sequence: TGTGCCTGGAGCCGGCAGGGCAATTCACCCCTCCACTTT. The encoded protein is CAWSRQGNSPLHF.

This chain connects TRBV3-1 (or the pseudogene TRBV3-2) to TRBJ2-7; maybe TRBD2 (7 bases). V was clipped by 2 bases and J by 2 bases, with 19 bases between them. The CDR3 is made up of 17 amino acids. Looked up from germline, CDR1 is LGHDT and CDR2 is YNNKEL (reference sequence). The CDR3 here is CASSQTRRGPATYEQYF. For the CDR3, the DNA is TGTGCCAGCAGCCAAACCCGGCGGGGGCCGGCGACCTACGAGCAGTACTTC.

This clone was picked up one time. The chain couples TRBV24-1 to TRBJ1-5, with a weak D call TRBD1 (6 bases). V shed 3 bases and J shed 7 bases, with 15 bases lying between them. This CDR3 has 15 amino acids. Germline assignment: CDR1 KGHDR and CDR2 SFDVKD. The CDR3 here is CATSDPRGGGQPQHF. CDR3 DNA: TGTGCCACCAGTGATCCCCGCGGGGGCGGACAGCCCCAGCATTTT.

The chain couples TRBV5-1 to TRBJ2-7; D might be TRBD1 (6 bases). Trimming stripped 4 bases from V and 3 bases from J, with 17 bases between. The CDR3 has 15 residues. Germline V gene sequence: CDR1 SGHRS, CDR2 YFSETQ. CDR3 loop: CASSRVGQGNYEQYF. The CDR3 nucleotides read TGCGCCAGCAGCCGTGTTGGGCAGGGGAACTACGAGCAGTACTTC.

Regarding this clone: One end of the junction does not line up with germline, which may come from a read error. The CDR3 DNA sequence: TGTGCCCGGAGTTGGGGGACAGGGGGAGACGAGCAGTACTTC. Protein product: CARSWGTGGDEQYF. The J gene is TRBJ2-7, the V gene TRBV30; 11 nucleotides agree with TRBD1. This CDR3 region has 14 residues. The germline V gene encodes CDR1 GTSNPN and CDR2 SVGIG (reference sequence). Filled out from reference TRBV30 and TRBJ2-7, the complete variable domain reads SQTIHQWPATLVQPVGSPLSLECTVEGTSNPNLYWYRQAAGRGLQLLFYSVGIGQISSEVPQNLSASRPQDRQFILSSKKLLLSDSGFYLCARSWGTGGDEQYFGPGTRLTVT.

The CDR3 DNA is TGTGCCAGCAGCAAACAGGGGCATAACTATGGCTACACCTTC. Translation: CASSKQGHNYGYTF. The V and J genes are TRBV7-8 and TRBJ1-2; 7 bases align to TRBD1. J lost 1 base, V lost 5 bases, and 4 bases had no gene match. The germline gives CDR1 SGHVS, CDR2 FQNEAQ. The CDR3 length is 14 residues.

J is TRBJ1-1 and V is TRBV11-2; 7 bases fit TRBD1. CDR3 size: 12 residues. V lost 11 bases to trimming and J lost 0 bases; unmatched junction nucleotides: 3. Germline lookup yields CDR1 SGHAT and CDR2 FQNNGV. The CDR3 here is CAEQGMNTEAFF. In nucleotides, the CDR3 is TGTGCCGAACAGGGGATGAACACTGAAGCTTTCTTT.

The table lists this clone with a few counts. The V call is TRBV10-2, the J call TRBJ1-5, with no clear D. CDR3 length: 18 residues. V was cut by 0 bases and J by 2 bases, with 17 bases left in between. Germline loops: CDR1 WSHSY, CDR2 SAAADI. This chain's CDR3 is CASSESQYGVSGNQPQHF. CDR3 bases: TGCGCCAGCAGTGAGTCCCAGTACGGGGTTTCGGGCAATCAGCCCCAGCATTTT.

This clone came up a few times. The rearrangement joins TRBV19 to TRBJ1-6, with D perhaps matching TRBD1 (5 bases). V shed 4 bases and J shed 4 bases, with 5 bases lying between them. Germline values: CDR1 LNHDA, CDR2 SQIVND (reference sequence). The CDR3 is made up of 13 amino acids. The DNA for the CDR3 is TGTGCCAGTAGTACAGGGTATAATTCACCCCTCCACTTT. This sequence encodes CASSTGYNSPLHF. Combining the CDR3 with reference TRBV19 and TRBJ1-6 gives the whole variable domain DGGITQSPKYLFRKEGQNVTLSCEQNLNHDAMYWYRQDPGQGLRLIYYSQIVNDFQKGDIAEGYSVSREKKESFPLTVTSAQKNPTAFYLCASSTGYNSPLHFGNGTRLTVT.

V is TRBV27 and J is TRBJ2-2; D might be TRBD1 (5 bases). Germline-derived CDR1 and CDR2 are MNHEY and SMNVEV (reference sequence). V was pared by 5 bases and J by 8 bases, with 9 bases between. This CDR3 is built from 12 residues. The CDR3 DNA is TGTGCCAGCAGTCCCAGGGCTGGGGAGCTGTTTTTT. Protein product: CASSPRAGELFF.

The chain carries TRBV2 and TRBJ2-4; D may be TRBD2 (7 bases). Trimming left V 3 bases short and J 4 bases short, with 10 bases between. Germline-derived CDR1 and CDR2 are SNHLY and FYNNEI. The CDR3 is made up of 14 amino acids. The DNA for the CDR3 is TGTGCCAGCAGTGAGGGGGGGCCAAAAAACATTCAGTACTTC. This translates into CASSEGGPKNIQYF.

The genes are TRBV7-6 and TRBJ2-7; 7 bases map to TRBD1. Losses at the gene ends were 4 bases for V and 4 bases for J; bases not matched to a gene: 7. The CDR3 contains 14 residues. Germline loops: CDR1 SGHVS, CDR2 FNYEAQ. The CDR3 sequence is CASSSGQPPYEQYF. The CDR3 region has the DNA TGTGCCAGCAGCTCGGGACAGCCTCCTTACGAGCAGTACTTC.

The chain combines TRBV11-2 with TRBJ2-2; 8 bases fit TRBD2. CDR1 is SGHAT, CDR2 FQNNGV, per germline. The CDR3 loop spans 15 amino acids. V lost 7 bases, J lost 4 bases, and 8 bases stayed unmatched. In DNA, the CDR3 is TGTGCCAGCACCGGGAGGGTGGAAGTCACCGGGGAGCTGTTTTTT. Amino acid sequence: CASTGRVEVTGELFF.